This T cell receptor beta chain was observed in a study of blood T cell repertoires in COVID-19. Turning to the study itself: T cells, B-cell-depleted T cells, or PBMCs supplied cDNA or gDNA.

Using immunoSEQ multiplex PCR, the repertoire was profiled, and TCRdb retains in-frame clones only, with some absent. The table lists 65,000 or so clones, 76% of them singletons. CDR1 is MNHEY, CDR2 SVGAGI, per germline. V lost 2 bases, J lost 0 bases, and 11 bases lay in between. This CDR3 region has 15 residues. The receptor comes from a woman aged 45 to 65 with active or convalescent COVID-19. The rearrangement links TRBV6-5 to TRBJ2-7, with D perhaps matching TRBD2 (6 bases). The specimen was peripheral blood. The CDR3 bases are TGTGCCAGCAGTTACGGTGGGAGGAGCTCCTACGAGCAGTACTTC. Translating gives CASSYGGRSSYEQYF.